A single sample gave rise to the 18 T cell receptor beta chains below, sequenced in a study of shared clonotypes between healthy human individuals. The protocol was immunoSEQ multiplex PCR, while the TCRdb copy is restricted to in-frame clones and leaves out a portion. The sample lists about 320,000 clones, around 86% seen once, with around 15% in the top ten. Sequencing was performed on memory CD8+ T cells sorted from blood. Subset: CD45RO+ cells pooled with CCR7-negative TemRA cells. These receptors were taken from a man aged 18 to 29 in good health.

This chain uses TRBV11-2 with TRBJ2-7, with D uncertain. The CDR3 contains 10 residues. Germline-derived CDR1 and CDR2 are SGHAT and FQNNGV. Trimming took off 5 bases at V and 3 bases at J, with 2 bases between the two ends. The CDR3 DNA follows: TGTGCCAGCAGCCACTACGAGCAGTACTTC. This sequence encodes CASSHYEQYF. Full variable domain (outside the CDR3, taken from reference TRBV11-2 and TRBJ2-7): EAGVAQSPRYKIIEKRQSVAFWCNPISGHATLYWYQQILGQGPKLLIQFQNNGVVDDSQLPKDRFSAERLKGVDSTLKIQPAKLEDSAVYLCASSHYEQYFGPGTRLTVT.

V and J are TRBV5-1 and TRBJ2-1, with TRBD2 identical over 13 bases. V shed 4 bases, J shed 7 bases, and the junction held 14 bases outside the gene matches. The CDR3 is made up of 18 amino acids. The germline V gene has CDR1 SGHRS and CDR2 YFSETQ. The CDR3 coding sequence is TGCGCCAGCAGCCTCCCGGGCGAACTAGCGGGGGGGAAAAATGAGCAGTTCTTC. It is translated as CASSLPGELAGGKNEQFF.

The chain combines TRBV30 with TRBJ2-1, with 10 bases matching TRBD2. The CDR3 is made up of 18 amino acids. V lost 2 bases, J lost 0 bases, and 10 bases stayed unmatched. Germline V CDR1 and CDR2: GTSNPN, SVGIG (reference sequence). DNA for the CDR3: TGTGCCTGGAGTTCCCTCCCCGGACTAGCGGCCTCCTACAATGAGCAGTTCTTC. It translates to CAWSSLPGLAASYNEQFF.

The chain has TRBV2 and TRBJ2-7, with 16 bases fitting TRBD2. Germline loops: CDR1 SNHLY, CDR2 FYNNEI. Trimming removed 7 bases from V and 3 bases from J; junction bases left unmatched: 12. This CDR3 spans 18 amino acids. Here the CDR3 DNA reads TGTGCCAGCACCACCTCGGGACTAGCGGGAGGGCCTGTCTACGAGCAGTACTTC. Encoded protein: CASTTSGLAGGPVYEQYF.

The chain has TRBV27 and TRBJ2-1, with TRBD2 matching over 11 bases. J lost 3 bases, V lost 6 bases, and 7 bases had no gene match. This CDR3 is 16 amino acids long. The germline CDR1 and CDR2 sequences are MNHEY and SMNVEV (reference sequence). The CDR3 here is CASSFSGRVVYNEQFF. In DNA, the CDR3 is TGTGCCAGCAGCTTTAGCGGGAGGGTAGTCTACAATGAGCAGTTCTTC.

Concerning this clone: A read error may account for a junction end that differs from germline. The V and J genes are TRBV2 and TRBJ2-7, with 8 bases aligning to TRBD2. Germline CDR1 SNHLY, CDR2 FYNNEI. The CDR3 sequence is 13 residues long. CDR3 bases: TGTGCCAGCCGTGAGCGGGAGTCCTACGAGCAGTACTTC. It specifies CASRERESYEQYF.

Turning to this clone: The likely explanation is a read error, given a far larger clone one base away. Distinct nucleotide sequences in the sample also encode this CDR3. The chain uses TRBV7-8 and TRBJ2-7, with unresolved D. Trimming shortened V by 1 base and J by 0 bases, and 4 bases separated the two germline ends. This CDR3 has 13 residues. CDR1 SGHVS and CDR2 FQNEAQ come from the germline V gene. The CDR3: CASSLDSSYEQYF. CDR3 DNA sequence: TGTGCCAGCAGCTTAGACTCCTCCTACGAGCAGTACTTC.

Regarding this clone: Other DNA sequences within the sample encode an identical CDR3. The chain uses TRBV11-2 and TRBJ2-7; D possibly corresponds to TRBD2 (5 bases). Germline V lookup: CDR1 SGHAT, CDR2 FQNNGV. V was trimmed by 1 base and J by 2 bases, leaving 9 bases between them. This CDR3 comprises 14 residues. CDR3 protein: CASSLGTGTYEQYF. The CDR3 nucleotides are TGTGCCAGCAGCTTAGGAACGGGGACCTACGAGCAGTACTTC.

This clone has a single count. This sequence joins TRBV2 and TRBJ1-1; 7 bases align to TRBD1. Unmatched junction bases numbered 6, after V lost 6 bases and J lost 2 bases. CDR3 length: 14 amino acids. Germline CDR1 is SNHLY and CDR2 is FYNNEI. For the CDR3, the DNA is TGTGCCAGCAGGGACTGGACAGGCAACACTGAAGCTTTCTTT. Its translation: CASRDWTGNTEAFF. The full variable domain, with the rest looked up from reference TRBV2 and TRBJ1-1, is EPEVTQTPSHQVTQMGQEVILRCVPISNHLYFYWYRQILGQKVEFLVSFYNNEISEKSEIFDDQFSVERPDGSNFTLKIRSTKLEDSAMYFCASRDWTGNTEAFFGQGTRLTVV.

The rearrangement joins TRBV27 to TRBJ2-5; 7 bases line up with TRBD1. There are 14 residues in the CDR3. Germline-derived CDR1 and CDR2 are MNHEY and SMNVEV (reference sequence). Trimming at V came to 5 bases and at J to 4 bases, leaving 7 bases not matched to a gene. The CDR3 is CASSPRNRGETQYF. In DNA, the CDR3 is TGTGCCAGCAGTCCCCGGAACAGGGGAGAGACCCAGTACTTC.

V gene TRBV7-6 combines with J gene TRBJ2-7, with D maybe TRBD2 (6 bases). V lost 3 bases and J lost 2, with 14 bases in between. The CDR3 consists of 15 residues. Germline loops: CDR1 SGHVS, CDR2 FNYEAQ. CDR3 amino acids: CASSLAARETYEQYF. CDR3 bases: TGTGCCAGCAGCTTGGCTGCCCGGGAGACCTACGAGCAGTACTTC. The full variable domain, in which reference TRBV7-6 and TRBJ2-7 provide the parts outside the CDR3, is GAGVSQSPRYKVTKRGQDVALRCDPISGHVSLYWYRQALGQGPEFLTYFNYEAQQDKSGLPNDRFSAERPEGSISTLTIQRTEQRDSAMYRCASSLAARETYEQYFGPGTRLTVT.

This clone was counted a few times. The chain combines TRBV27 with TRBJ2-7; no firm D call. V gave up 2 bases and J gave up 7 bases, with 18 bases separating them. This CDR3 spans 15 amino acids. Germline assignment: CDR1 MNHEY and CDR2 SMNVEV (reference sequence). This CDR3 is CASSLKGTGPWEQYF. CDR3 DNA sequence: TGTGCCAGCAGTTTAAAGGGTACGGGTCCCTGGGAGCAGTACTTC.

The rearrangement links TRBV27 to TRBJ2-1, with 10 bases lining up with TRBD2. The CDR3 consists of 15 residues. V shed 2 bases, J shed 5 bases, and the junction held 3 bases outside the gene matches. Germline assignment: CDR1 MNHEY and CDR2 SMNVEV (reference sequence). The CDR3 bases are TGTGCCAGCAGTTTAACTAGCGGGGTGGACAATGAGCAGTTCTTC. This translates into CASSLTSGVDNEQFF.

The DNA for the CDR3 is TGCGCCAGCAGCTTGATTTGGGGGAGGAGCTCCTACGAGCAGTACTTC. Translation gives CASSLIWGRSSYEQYF. The chain joins TRBV5-1 to TRBJ2-7, with TRBD2 as a possible D gene (6 bases). The CDR3 sequence is 16 residues long. Per the germline V gene, CDR1 is SGHRS and CDR2 is YFSETQ. V lost 1 base and J lost 0, with 14 bases in between.

The rearrangement joins TRBV13 to TRBJ1-1, with D uncertain. The CDR3 length is 15 residues. Trimming removed 1 base at V and 0 bases at J, with 9 bases between. Germline CDR1 reads PRHDT; CDR2 reads FYEKMQ (reference sequence). The CDR3 coding sequence is TGTGCCAGCAGCTTAGATCGGGCGATGAACACTGAAGCTTTCTTT. Its protein is CASSLDRAMNTEAFF. The whole variable domain, remainder taken from reference TRBV13 and TRBJ1-1, is AAGVIQSPRHLIKEKRETATLKCYPIPRHDTVYWYQQGPGQDPQFLISFYEKMQSDKGSIPDRFSAQQFSDYHSELNMSSLELGDSALYFCASSLDRAMNTEAFFGQGTRLTVV.

The V gene is TRBV29-1, the J gene TRBJ2-3; D not resolved. CDR3 length: 10 residues. V dropped 7 bases and J dropped 7 bases, with 9 bases sitting between them. CDR1 is SQVTM and CDR2 is ANQGSEA in the germline V gene. Here the CDR3 reads CSAEDNTQYF. CDR3 bases: TGCAGCGCCGAAGATAATACGCAGTATTTT.

The rearrangement uses TRBV10-3 and TRBJ2-3, with D unresolved. Trimming pared 2 bases from V and 1 base from J, leaving 10 bases between. This CDR3 is 15 amino acids long. Germline V gene data show CDR1 as ENHRY and CDR2 as SYGVKD. In DNA form, the CDR3 reads TGTGCCATCAGTGAGGACCGGGCGGGCACAGATACGCAGTATTTT. Residues: CAISEDRAGTDTQYF.

The chain couples TRBV13 to TRBJ1-6; tentative D call: TRBD1 (5 bases). Per the germline V gene, CDR1 is PRHDT and CDR2 is FYEKMQ (reference sequence). V shed 5 bases and J shed 4 bases, with 15 bases lying between them. The CDR3 runs 16 residues. CDR3 residues: CASSKGADSYNSPLHF. The DNA of the CDR3 is TGTGCCAGCAGCAAAGGGGCCGACAGTTATAATTCACCCCTCCACTTT.